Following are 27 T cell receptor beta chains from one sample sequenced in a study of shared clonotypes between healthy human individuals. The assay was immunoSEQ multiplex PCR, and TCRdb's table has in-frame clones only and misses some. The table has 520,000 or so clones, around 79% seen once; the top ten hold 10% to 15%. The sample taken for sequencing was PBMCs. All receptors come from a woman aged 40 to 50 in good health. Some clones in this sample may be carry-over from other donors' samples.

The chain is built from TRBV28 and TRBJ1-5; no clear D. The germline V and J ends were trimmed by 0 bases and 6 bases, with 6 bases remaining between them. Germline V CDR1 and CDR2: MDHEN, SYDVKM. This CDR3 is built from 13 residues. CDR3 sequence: CASSLWGGQPQHF. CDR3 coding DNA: TGTGCCAGCAGTTTATGGGGAGGTCAGCCCCAGCATTTT.

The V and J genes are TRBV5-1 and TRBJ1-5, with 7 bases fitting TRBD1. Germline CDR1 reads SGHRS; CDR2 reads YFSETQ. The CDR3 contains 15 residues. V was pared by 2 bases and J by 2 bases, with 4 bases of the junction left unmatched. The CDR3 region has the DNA TGCGCCAGCAGCTTAGGGGGCGAGGGCAATCAGCCCCAGCATTTT. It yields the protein CASSLGGEGNQPQHF.

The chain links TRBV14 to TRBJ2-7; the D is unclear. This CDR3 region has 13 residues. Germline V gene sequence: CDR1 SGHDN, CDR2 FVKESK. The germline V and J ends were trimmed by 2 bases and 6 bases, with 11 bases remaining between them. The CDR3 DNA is TGTGCCAGCAGCCAAATATGGGAAGGCGAGCAGTACTTC. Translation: CASSQIWEGEQYF.

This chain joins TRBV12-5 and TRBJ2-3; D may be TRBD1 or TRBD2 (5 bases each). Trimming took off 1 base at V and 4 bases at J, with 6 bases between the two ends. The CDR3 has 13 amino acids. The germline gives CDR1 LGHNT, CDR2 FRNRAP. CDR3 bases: TGTGCTAGTGGTTTGGGGGGGTCAGATACGCAGTATTTT. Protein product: CASGLGGSDTQYF.

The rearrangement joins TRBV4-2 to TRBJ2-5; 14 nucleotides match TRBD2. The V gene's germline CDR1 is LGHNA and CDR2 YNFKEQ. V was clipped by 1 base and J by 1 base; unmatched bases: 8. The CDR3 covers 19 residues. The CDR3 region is CASSQGDSGLAGGQETQYF. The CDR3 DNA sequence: TGTGCCAGCAGCCAAGGAGATTCAGGACTAGCGGGAGGCCAAGAGACCCAGTACTTC.

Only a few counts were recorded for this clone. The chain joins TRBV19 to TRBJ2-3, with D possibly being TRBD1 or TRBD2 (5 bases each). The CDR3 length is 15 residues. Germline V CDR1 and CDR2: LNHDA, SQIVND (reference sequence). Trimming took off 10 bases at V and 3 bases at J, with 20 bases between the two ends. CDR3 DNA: TGTGCCACTACGGGGACCCGAGGCCTAACAGATACGCAGTATTTT. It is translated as CATTGTRGLTDTQYF. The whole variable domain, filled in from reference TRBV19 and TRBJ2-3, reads DGGITQSPKYLFRKEGQNVTLSCEQNLNHDAMYWYRQDPGQGLRLIYYSQIVNDFQKGDIAEGYSVSREKKESFPLTVTSAQKNPTAFYLCATTGTRGLTDTQYFGPGTRLTVL.

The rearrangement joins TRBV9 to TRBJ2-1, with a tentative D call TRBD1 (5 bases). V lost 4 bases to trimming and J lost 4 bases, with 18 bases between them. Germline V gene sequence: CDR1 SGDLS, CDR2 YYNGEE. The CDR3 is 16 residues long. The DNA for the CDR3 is TGTGCCAGCAGCTCCCGTCTGTGGGGCCCGTACAATGAGCAGTTCTTC. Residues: CASSSRLWGPYNEQFF.

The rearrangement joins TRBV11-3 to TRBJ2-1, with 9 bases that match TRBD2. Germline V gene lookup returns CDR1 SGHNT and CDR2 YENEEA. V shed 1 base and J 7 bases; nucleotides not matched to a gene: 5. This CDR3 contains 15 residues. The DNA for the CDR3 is TGTGCCAGCAGCTTAGTAGCGGGAGCGATTAATGAGCAGTTCTTC. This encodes CASSLVAGAINEQFF.

This CDR3 is CATRHTGTGVKGPQHF. The CDR3 DNA reads as TGTGCCACCAGACACACCGGGACAGGGGTTAAAGGGCCCCAGCATTTT. The rearrangement joins TRBV15 to TRBJ1-5; 10 bases match TRBD1. CDR3 length: 16 amino acids. The V gene's germline CDR1 is LNHNV and CDR2 YYDKDF (reference sequence). Unmatched junction bases numbered 14, after V lost 6 bases and J lost 9 bases.

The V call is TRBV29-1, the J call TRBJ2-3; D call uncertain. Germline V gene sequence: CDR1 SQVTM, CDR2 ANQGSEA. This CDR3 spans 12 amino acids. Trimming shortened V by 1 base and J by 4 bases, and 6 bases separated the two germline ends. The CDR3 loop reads CSVEGTADTQYF. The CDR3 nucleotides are TGCAGCGTTGAAGGGACGGCAGATACGCAGTATTTT.

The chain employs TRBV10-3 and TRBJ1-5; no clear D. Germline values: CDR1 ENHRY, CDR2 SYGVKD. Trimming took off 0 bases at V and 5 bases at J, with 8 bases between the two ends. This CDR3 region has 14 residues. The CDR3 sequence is CAISESDGDQPQHF. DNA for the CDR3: TGTGCCATCAGTGAGTCCGACGGAGATCAGCCCCAGCATTTT.

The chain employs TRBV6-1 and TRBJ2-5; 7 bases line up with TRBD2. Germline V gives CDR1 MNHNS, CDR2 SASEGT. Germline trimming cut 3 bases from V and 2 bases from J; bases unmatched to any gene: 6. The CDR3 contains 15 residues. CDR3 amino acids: CASSDSSGSQETQYF. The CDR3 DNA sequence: TGTGCCAGCAGTGACTCTAGCGGATCTCAAGAGACCCAGTACTTC.

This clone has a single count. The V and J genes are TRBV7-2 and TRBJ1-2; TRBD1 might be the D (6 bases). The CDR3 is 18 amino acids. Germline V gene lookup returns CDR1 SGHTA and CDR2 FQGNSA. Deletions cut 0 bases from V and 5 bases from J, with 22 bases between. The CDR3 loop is CASSLAMDAGAGGYGYTF. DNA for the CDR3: TGTGCCAGCAGCTTAGCTATGGACGCGGGGGCGGGAGGGTATGGCTACACCTTC.

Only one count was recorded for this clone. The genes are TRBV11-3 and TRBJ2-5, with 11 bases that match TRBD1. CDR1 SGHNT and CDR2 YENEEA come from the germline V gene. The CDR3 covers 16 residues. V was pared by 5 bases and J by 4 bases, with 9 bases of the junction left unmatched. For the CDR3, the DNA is TGTGCCAGCAGCCTACGGACAGGGGGCGTGGGAGAGACCCAGTACTTC. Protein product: CASSLRTGGVGETQYF.

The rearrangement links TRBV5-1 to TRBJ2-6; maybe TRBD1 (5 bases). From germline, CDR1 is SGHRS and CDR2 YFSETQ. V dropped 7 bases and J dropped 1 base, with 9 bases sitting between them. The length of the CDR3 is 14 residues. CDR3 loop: CASLDSSGANVLTF. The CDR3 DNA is TGCGCCAGCCTTGACAGTTCTGGGGCCAACGTCCTGACTTTC.

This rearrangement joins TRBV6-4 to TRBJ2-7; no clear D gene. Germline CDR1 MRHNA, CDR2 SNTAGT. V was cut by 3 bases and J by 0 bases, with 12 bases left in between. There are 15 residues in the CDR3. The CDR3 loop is CASSERATSSYEQYF. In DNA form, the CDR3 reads TGTGCCAGCAGTGAAAGAGCGACAAGCTCCTACGAGCAGTACTTC.

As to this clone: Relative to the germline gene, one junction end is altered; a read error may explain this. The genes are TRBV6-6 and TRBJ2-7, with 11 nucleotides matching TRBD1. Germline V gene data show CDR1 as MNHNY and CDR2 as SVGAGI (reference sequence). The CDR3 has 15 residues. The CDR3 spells CASSSQDRGLYGQYF. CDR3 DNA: TGTGCCAGCAGTAGCCAGGACAGGGGGCTTTACGGGCAGTACTTC.

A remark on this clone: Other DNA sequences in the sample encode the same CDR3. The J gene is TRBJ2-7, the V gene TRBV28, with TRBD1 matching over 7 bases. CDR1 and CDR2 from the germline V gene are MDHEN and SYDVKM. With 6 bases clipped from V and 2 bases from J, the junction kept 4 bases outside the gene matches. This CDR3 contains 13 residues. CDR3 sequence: CASRPGQTYEQYF. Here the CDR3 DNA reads TGTGCCAGCAGACCGGGACAGACCTACGAGCAGTACTTC.

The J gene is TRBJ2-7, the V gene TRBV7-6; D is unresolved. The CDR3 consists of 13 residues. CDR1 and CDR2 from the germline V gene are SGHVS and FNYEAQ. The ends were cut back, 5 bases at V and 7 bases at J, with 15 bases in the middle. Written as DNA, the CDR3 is TGTGCCAGCAGCCCGACCGGCGGTCTGGAGCAGTACTTC. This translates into CASSPTGGLEQYF.

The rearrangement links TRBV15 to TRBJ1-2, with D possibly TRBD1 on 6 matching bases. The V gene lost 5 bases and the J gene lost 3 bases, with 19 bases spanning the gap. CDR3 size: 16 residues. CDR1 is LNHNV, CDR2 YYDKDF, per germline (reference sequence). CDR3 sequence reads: CATSRGGTLADYGYTF. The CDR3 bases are TGTGCCACCAGCCGAGGGGGGACACTCGCGGACTATGGCTACACCTTC.

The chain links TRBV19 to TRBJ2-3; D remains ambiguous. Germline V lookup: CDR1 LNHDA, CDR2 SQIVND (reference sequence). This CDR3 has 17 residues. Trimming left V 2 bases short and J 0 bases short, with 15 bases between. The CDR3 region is CASSISGRRSSTDTQYF. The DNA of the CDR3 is TGTGCCAGTAGTATATCGGGCCGCCGTTCTAGCACAGATACGCAGTATTTT.

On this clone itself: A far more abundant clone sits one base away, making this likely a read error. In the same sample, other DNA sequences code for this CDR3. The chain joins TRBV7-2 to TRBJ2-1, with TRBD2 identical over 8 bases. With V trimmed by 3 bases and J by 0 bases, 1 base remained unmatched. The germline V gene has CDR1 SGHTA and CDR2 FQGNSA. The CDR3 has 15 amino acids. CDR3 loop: CASSFSGSSYNEQFF. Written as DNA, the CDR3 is TGTGCCAGCAGCTTCAGCGGGAGCTCCTACAATGAGCAGTTCTTC.

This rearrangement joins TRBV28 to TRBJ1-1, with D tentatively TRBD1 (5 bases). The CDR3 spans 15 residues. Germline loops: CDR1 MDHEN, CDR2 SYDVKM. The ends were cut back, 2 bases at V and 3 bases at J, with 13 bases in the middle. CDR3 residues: CASSLPTGLDTEAFF. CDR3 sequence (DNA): TGTGCCAGCAGTTTACCAACAGGTTTGGACACTGAAGCTTTCTTT.

CDR3 sequence (DNA): TGCGCCAGCAGCCAGATCACGTACCAAGAGACCCAGTACTTC. Encoded protein: CASSQITYQETQYF. This chain links TRBV4-1 with TRBJ2-5; D uncertain. V was trimmed by 3 bases and J by 0 bases, leaving 8 bases between them. Germline CDR1 is MGHRA and CDR2 is YSYEKL. The CDR3 is made up of 14 amino acids.

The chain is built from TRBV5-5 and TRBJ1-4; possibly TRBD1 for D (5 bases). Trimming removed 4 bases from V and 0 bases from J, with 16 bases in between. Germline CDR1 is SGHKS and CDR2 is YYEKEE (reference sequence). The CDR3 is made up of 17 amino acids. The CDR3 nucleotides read TGTGCCAGCAGCCTGGGACGCCTAGTTGCAACTAATGAAAAACTGTTTTTT. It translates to CASSLGRLVATNEKLFF.

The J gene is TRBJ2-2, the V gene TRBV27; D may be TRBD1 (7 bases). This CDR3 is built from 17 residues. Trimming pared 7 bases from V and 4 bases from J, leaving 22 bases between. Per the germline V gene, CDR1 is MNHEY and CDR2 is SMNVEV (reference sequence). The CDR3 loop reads CASIILQGGWTTGELFF. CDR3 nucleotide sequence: TGTGCCAGCATCATCCTCCAGGGGGGATGGACCACCGGGGAGCTGTTTTTT.

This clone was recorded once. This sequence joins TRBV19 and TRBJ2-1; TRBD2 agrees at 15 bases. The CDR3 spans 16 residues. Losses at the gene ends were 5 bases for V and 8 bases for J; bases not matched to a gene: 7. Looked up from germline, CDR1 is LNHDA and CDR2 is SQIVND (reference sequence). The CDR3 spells CASSSPRTSGRDEQFF. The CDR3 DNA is TGTGCCAGTAGTTCCCCCCGGACTAGCGGGAGGGATGAGCAGTTCTTC.